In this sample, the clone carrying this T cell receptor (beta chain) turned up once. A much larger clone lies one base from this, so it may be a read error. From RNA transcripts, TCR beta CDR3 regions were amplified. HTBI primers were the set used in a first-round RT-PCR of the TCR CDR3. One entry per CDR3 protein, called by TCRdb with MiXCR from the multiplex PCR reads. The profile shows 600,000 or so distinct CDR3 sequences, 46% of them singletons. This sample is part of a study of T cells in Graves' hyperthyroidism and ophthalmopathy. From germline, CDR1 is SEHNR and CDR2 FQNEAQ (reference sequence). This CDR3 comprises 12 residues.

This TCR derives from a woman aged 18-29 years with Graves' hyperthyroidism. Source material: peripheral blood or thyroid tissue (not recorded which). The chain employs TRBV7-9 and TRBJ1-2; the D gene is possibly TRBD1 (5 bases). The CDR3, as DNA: TGTGCCAGCAGCCGACAGCAGGATGGCCACACCTTC. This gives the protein CASSRQQDGHTF.